The 16 T cell receptor beta chains below come from one sample, sequenced in a study of blood T cell repertoires in COVID-19. Only in-frame clones appear in the TCRdb table, and some are missing; sequencing was by immunoSEQ multiplex PCR. The table includes 160,000 or so clones, around 76% detected once. Sequencing input: peripheral blood. These receptors all come from a woman in her 70s with acute or convalescent COVID-19.

This clone has only one observation. The chain employs TRBV28 and TRBJ2-5; 12 bases are shared with TRBD1. V was clipped by 6 bases and J by 3 bases; unmatched bases: 11. This CDR3 is built from 17 residues. Looked up from germline, CDR1 is MDHEN and CDR2 is SYDVKM. For the CDR3, the DNA is TGTGCCAGCAGCGATCCACGGGGACAGGGGGCTGAAGAGACCCAGTACTTC. It codes for CASSDPRGQGAEETQYF.

The chain employs TRBV19 and TRBJ1-2, with a possible D match to TRBD1 (5 bases). Per germline, CDR1 LNHDA and CDR2 SQIVND (reference sequence). This CDR3 spans 13 amino acids. The germline V and J ends were trimmed by 3 bases and 7 bases, with 12 bases remaining between them. Here the CDR3 DNA reads TGTGCCAGTAGTATCGGGGGGATTCGTGGCTACACCTTC. Translation: CASSIGGIRGYTF.

V and J are TRBV28 and TRBJ2-5, with 7 bases aligning to TRBD2. Germline lookup yields CDR1 MDHEN and CDR2 SYDVKM. There are 16 residues in the CDR3. With 6 bases clipped from V and 1 base from J, the junction kept 11 bases outside the gene matches. CDR3 coding DNA: TGTGCCAGCAGCTCTCTAAGGGAGGGTCCCCAAGAGACCCAGTACTTC. Translation gives CASSSLREGPQETQYF.

V and J are TRBV5-1 and TRBJ2-5, with 12 bases identical to TRBD1. Germline assignment: CDR1 SGHRS and CDR2 YFSETQ. Trimming took 5 bases from V and 5 from J; bases not matched to a gene: 10. This CDR3 is 16 amino acids long. DNA of the CDR3: TGCGCCAGCAGTTTAACTGGGACAGGGGGCCTCGAGACCCAGTACTTC. As protein: CASSLTGTGGLETQYF. Using reference TRBV5-1 and TRBJ2-5 for the parts outside the CDR3, the full variable domain is KAGVTQTPRYLIKTRGQQVTLSCSPISGHRSVSWYQQTPGQGLQFLFEYFSETQRNKGNFPGRFSGRQFSNSRSEMNVSTLELGDSALYLCASSLTGTGGLETQYFGPGTRLLVL.

In this sample, this clone turned up once. The chain uses TRBV2 and TRBJ1-5, with 7 bases that match TRBD1. In germline, CDR1 is SNHLY, CDR2 FYNNEI. This CDR3 has 15 amino acids. V lost 11 bases to trimming and J lost 0 bases; unmatched junction nucleotides: 10. The chain's CDR3 is CAGSTGQYSNQPQHF. CDR3 bases: TGTGCCGGTTCTACGGGACAGTATAGCAATCAGCCCCAGCATTTT.

This chain links TRBV3-1 (or the pseudogene TRBV3-2) with TRBJ2-2, with D perhaps matching TRBD2 (6 bases). Per germline, CDR1 LGHDT and CDR2 YNNKEL (reference sequence). With 5 bases removed from V and 2 bases from J, the gap between germline ends came to 9 bases. CDR3 size: 14 residues. CDR3 in DNA: TGTGCCAGCAGCTTCGGGGGTAACACCGGGGAGCTGTTTTTT. Residues: CASSFGGNTGELFF.

J is TRBJ1-2 and V is TRBV30; 7 nucleotides agree with TRBD1. Germline V gene data show CDR1 as GTSNPN and CDR2 as SVGIG (reference sequence). Trimming removed 5 bases from V and 4 bases from J; junction bases left unmatched: 7. This CDR3 spans 13 amino acids. Here the CDR3 reads CAWGEGASYGYTF. CDR3 DNA: TGTGCCTGGGGGGAGGGGGCCAGCTATGGCTACACCTTC.

This clone was counted only a few times. The gene calls are TRBV7-2 and TRBJ2-3, with 7 bases aligning to TRBD2. Germline V gives CDR1 SGHTA, CDR2 FQGNSA. Trimming removed 3 bases from V and 2 bases from J; junction bases left unmatched: 5. There are 15 residues in the CDR3. The CDR3 nucleotides read TGTGCCAGCAGCTTTCAAGCGGGGTACACAGATACGCAGTATTTT. This translates into CASSFQAGYTDTQYF.

The chain is built from TRBV4-3 and TRBJ1-2; 9 positions match TRBD1. The CDR3 is 15 residues long. V shed 0 bases and J 3 bases; nucleotides not matched to a gene: 2. The V gene's germline CDR1 is LGHNA and CDR2 YSLEER. This chain's CDR3 is CASSQDDRGDYGYTF. For the CDR3, the DNA is TGCGCCAGCAGCCAAGACGACAGGGGGGACTATGGCTACACCTTC.

The count of this clone is one. The CDR3 DNA reads as TGTGCCAGCAGTCCTCGGGACAGGGTGATCGAAGCTTTCTTT. This encodes CASSPRDRVIEAFF. The rearrangement uses TRBV6-5 and TRBJ1-1; 9 bases agree with TRBD1. Unmatched junction bases numbered 9, after V lost 5 bases and J lost 8 bases. Germline CDR1 and CDR2: MNHEY and SVGAGI. The CDR3 extends over 14 amino acids.

V and J are TRBV6-2 or TRBV6-3 and TRBJ2-1; 13 bases agree with TRBD2. This CDR3 has 19 amino acids. The trim removed 4 bases at V and 5 bases at J, leaving 14 bases unmatched. Germline lookup yields CDR1 MNHEY and CDR2 SVGEGT. CDR3 bases: TGTGCCAGCAGTTTCCCCTTGACTAGCGGGGGGCCTGTCGACAATGAGCAGTTCTTC. This encodes CASSFPLTSGGPVDNEQFF.

The chain links TRBV11-2 to TRBJ2-5, with TRBD2 identical over 7 bases. The germline CDR1 and CDR2 sequences are SGHAT and FQNNGV. The CDR3 runs 15 residues. After removal of 7 bases from V and 1 base from J, the junction contained 9 bases not matched to a gene. CDR3 loop: CASTRSGAIQETQYF. For the CDR3, the DNA is TGTGCCAGCACACGAAGCGGGGCGATCCAAGAGACCCAGTACTTC.

This clone showed up just once. V is TRBV3-1 (or the pseudogene TRBV3-2) and J is TRBJ1-2; 8 nucleotides agree with TRBD1. Germline V gene data show CDR1 as LGHDT and CDR2 as YNNKEL (reference sequence). This CDR3 has 15 residues. The V and J ends lost 3 bases and 2 bases, in that order; junction bases with no gene match: 5. CDR3 residues: CASSQEQGANYGYTF. As DNA, the CDR3 is TGTGCCAGCAGCCAGGAGCAGGGGGCGAACTATGGCTACACCTTC.

This chain uses TRBV20-1 with TRBJ2-2, with D maybe TRBD1 (5 bases). The V gene's germline CDR1 is DFQATT and CDR2 SNEGSKA (reference sequence). The germline V and J ends were trimmed by 3 bases and 5 bases, with 10 bases remaining between them. The CDR3 loop spans 13 amino acids. CDR3 protein: CSASGRVTGELFF. CDR3 DNA: TGCAGTGCTAGTGGCAGGGTGACCGGGGAGCTGTTTTTT.

The gene calls are TRBV6-2 or TRBV6-3 and TRBJ2-7; tentatively, D is TRBD2 (6 bases). Germline CDR1 and CDR2: MNHEY and SVGEGT. The CDR3 is made up of 14 amino acids. The V and J ends lost 5 bases and 0 bases respectively, with 11 bases between them. CDR3: CASSPAGHSYEQYF. The CDR3, as DNA: TGTGCCAGCAGTCCAGCGGGCCACTCCTACGAGCAGTACTTC.

Only one count was recorded for this clone. The rearrangement links TRBV7-9 to TRBJ2-7; D gene unclear. There are 13 residues in the CDR3. Germline loops: CDR1 SEHNR, CDR2 FQNEAQ (reference sequence). The V and J ends lost 5 bases and 1 base respectively, with 9 bases between them. CDR3 sequence: CASSPPRSYEQYF. CDR3 sequence (DNA): TGTGCCAGCAGCCCCCCGAGGTCCTACGAGCAGTACTTC.